The source of this T cell receptor beta chain is a study of T cells of healthy individuals. There are many counts of this clonotype. TCRdb recomputed calls from the 5' RACE reads with MiXCR, one row per CDR3 protein. This table has 63,000 or so distinct CDR3 sequences, around 15% appearing once. The germline V gene encodes CDR1 LGHDT and CDR2 YNNKEL (reference sequence). The V and J ends lost 0 bases and 3 bases respectively, with 15 bases between them. The CDR3 is 16 amino acids. This receptor was obtained from a human donor in good health. The rearrangement joins TRBV3-1 to TRBJ2-7, with a weak D call TRBD2 (6 bases). Here the CDR3 reads CASSQDYRGANYEQYF. Here the CDR3 DNA reads TGTGCCAGCAGCCAAGATTATCGCGGGGCAAACTACGAGCAGTACTTC.